Sequencing of this T cell receptor beta chain was carried out in a study of cytomegalovirus exposure and HLA in healthy donors. As concerns this clone: The antigen is not known.

At the time of sampling, donors were nominally healthy, though unrecorded immune exposures were likely. The PCR employed 60 Vbeta primers together with 13 Jbeta primers. Repertoires were generated with immunoSEQ multiplex PCR, while TCRdb's copy carries only in-frame clones and drops some. The data hold about 130,000 clones, with approximately 70% observed a single time. The CDR3 runs 13 residues. Germline V CDR1 and CDR2: MDHEN, SYDVKM. J gave up 10 bases and V 6 bases, and 4 bases lay outside the gene matches. Study observations and caveats: In vitro checks showed that a few CMV-associated chains really do target CMV antigens. Some V segments, TRBV6-2 and TRBV6-3 among them, were indistinguishable and were therefore excluded.

Specimen: PBMCs. The genes are TRBV28 and TRBJ1-6, with 9 bases identical to TRBD1. This TCR derives from a woman between 55 and 75 years old in good health and CMV-seropositive. In DNA form, the CDR3 reads TGTGCCAGCAGAACAGGGGGCAGGTCACCCCTCCACTTT. Translation gives CASRTGGRSPLHF.